The entry that follows covers one T cell receptor beta chain sequence. Naive CD8 isolation took CD45RO-negative cells positively selected for CCR7 and excluded terminally differentiated effector memory CD45RA+ cells. These data originate in a study of shared clonotypes between healthy human individuals. The table came from immunoSEQ multiplex PCR; TCRdb's copy has only in-frame clones and leaves some out. Altogether hundreds of thousands of clones are present, about 97% being singletons, with the ten largest covering about 0.21%. CDR1 is MGHRA and CDR2 is YSYEKL in the germline V gene. The CDR3 totals 13 residues. V was pared by 5 bases and J by 2 bases, with 9 bases between.

Sequencing input: naive CD8+ T cells sorted from blood. The chain combines TRBV4-1 with TRBJ1-1; D call uncertain. The receptor comes from a young man in good health. The CDR3 here is CASSSHINTEAFF. CDR3 DNA: TGCGCCAGCAGCTCCCACATCAACACTGAAGCTTTCTTT.